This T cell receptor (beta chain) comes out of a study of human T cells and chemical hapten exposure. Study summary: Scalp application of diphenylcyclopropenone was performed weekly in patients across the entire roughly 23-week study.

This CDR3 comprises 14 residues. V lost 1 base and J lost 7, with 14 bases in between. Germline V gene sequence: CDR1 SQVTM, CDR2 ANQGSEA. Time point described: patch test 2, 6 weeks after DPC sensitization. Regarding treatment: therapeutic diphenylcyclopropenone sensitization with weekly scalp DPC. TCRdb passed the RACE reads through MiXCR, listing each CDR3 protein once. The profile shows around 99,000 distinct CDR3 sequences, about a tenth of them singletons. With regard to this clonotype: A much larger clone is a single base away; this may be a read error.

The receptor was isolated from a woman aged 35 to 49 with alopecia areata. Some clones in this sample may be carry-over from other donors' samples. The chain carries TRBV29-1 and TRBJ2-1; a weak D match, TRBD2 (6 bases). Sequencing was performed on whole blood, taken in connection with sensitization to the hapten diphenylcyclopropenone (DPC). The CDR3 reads CSVEVYGGANEQFF. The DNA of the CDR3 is TGCAGCGTTGAAGTGTATGGAGGGGCGAATGAGCAGTTCTTC.